This T cell receptor (beta chain) stems from a study of T cell changes during pregnancy in multiple sclerosis. This CDR3 contains 15 residues. Germline CDR1 reads SGHRS; CDR2 reads YFSETQ. The V and J ends lost 0 bases and 1 base respectively, with 9 bases between them. TCRdb's copy holds only in-frame clones and misses some; the assay was immunoSEQ multiplex PCR. Among 35,000 to 45,000 clones listed, around 92% were seen once. The genes are TRBV5-1 and TRBJ2-3, with a tentative D call TRBD2 (5 bases). Sequenced here: CD4+ T cells from peripheral blood mononuclear cells, sampled in the second trimester of pregnancy. This sequence was found in a female donor in good health, enrolled as a control in a pregnancy study. The CDR3 sequence is CASSLDAGRTDTQYF. CDR3 nucleotide sequence: TGCGCCAGCAGCTTGGATGCGGGCCGCACAGATACGCAGTATTTT.